The present T cell receptor (beta chain) was sequenced within a study of OX40 agonist ivuxolimab in advanced cancers. The V end was cut by 2 bases, the J end by 6 bases, with 10 bases between. This CDR3 is 13 amino acids long. CDR1 is SGHAT and CDR2 is FQNNGV in the germline V gene. TCRdb's table, derived via immunoSEQ multiplex PCR, lists solely in-frame clones and lacks some. The sample carries fewer than 85,000 clones, 85% to 95% recorded once. The rearrangement joins TRBV11-2 to TRBJ1-2; perhaps TRBD1 as D (5 bases). The origin of this receptor is an adult with an advanced solid tumor such as melanoma, head and neck, liver or kidney cancer. The sample here was CD4+ or CD8+ T cells sorted from blood, taken in a trial of the OX40 agonist ivuxolimab. In nucleotides, the CDR3 is TGTGCCAGCAGCTTACACGGGGCTCATGGCTACACCTTC. Protein: CASSLHGAHGYTF.